This T cell receptor beta chain derives from a study of Ad26.COV2.S vaccination and SARS-CoV-2 variants. Study-wide background: The authors gave Ad26.COV2.S intramuscularly, either once or twice 56 days apart. Study results and caveats: Placebo and vaccine recipients had non-spike TCR breadth that was similar. Possible underestimation of total T cell responses by the TCR breadth and depth analyses was noted.

As to treatment: some 20 received Ad26.COV2.S at low or high dose, single or two shots; about 5 received placebo; per-sample allocation not given. Day 63 following the first vaccine or placebo injection was when the samples were taken. This vaccine is an Ad26 vector that expresses the Wuhan-strain SARS-CoV-2 spike. Profiled with immunoSEQ multiplex PCR; TCRdb holds only in-frame clones, not every one. This sample has about 390,000 clones, with less than 90% found just once. As regards this clone: Its antigen is undetermined.

Trimming left V 0 bases short and J 0 bases short, with 8 bases between. The CDR3 sequence is 15 residues long. CDR1 is WNHNN and CDR2 is SYGVQD in the germline V gene (reference sequence). Sequencing was performed on peripheral blood, taken in a trial of Ad26.COV2.S vaccine versus placebo. This TCR derives from a person aged 18-65 years who received the Ad26.COV2.S COVID-19 vaccine or a placebo. The V and J genes are TRBV10-1 and TRBJ1-1; D remains ambiguous. CDR3 in DNA: TGCGCCAGCAGTGAGTCGCGGGGTTTGAACACTGAAGCTTTCTTT. Translated, it gives CASSESRGLNTEAFF.